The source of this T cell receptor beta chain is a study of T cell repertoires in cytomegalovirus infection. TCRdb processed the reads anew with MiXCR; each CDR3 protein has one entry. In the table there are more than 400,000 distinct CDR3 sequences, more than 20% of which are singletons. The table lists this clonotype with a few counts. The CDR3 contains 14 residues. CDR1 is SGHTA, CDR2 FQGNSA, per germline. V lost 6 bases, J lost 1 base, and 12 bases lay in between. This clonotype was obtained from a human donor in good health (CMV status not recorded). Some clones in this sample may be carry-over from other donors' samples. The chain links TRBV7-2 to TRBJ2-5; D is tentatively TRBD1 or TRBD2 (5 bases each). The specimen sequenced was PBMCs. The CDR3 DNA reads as TGTGCCAGCAGGCATACGGGGACCCAAGAGACCCAGTACTTC. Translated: CASRHTGTQETQYF.